Included here is one T cell receptor (beta chain) sequence, with context. Trimming pared 2 bases from V and 9 bases from J, leaving 10 bases between. The CDR3 spans 12 residues. The germline gives CDR1 SNHLY, CDR2 FYNNEI. Regions amplified from RNA transcripts were the TCR beta CDR3 regions. The TCR CDR3 was amplified in a first-round RT-PCR using the HTBI primer set. One entry per CDR3 protein, called by TCRdb with MiXCR from the multiplex PCR reads. The data contain a few hundred thousand distinct CDR3 sequences, around 16% of them singletons. Subjects with ophthalmopathy showed a Clinical Activity Score no lower than 3, a NOSPECS grade no lower than 4, and a duration shorter than 3 months. This sample was included in a study of T cells in Graves' hyperthyroidism and ophthalmopathy. Study information: Pretreatment peripheral blood was obtained at initial diagnosis.

The sequence was obtained from a woman aged 40 to 49 with Graves' ophthalmopathy. Sequenced: blood. The chain recombines TRBV2 with TRBJ1-1, with D uncertain. The CDR3 here is CASSESTRQAFF. The CDR3 DNA reads TGTGCCAGCAGTGAATCGACCCGACAAGCTTTCTTT.